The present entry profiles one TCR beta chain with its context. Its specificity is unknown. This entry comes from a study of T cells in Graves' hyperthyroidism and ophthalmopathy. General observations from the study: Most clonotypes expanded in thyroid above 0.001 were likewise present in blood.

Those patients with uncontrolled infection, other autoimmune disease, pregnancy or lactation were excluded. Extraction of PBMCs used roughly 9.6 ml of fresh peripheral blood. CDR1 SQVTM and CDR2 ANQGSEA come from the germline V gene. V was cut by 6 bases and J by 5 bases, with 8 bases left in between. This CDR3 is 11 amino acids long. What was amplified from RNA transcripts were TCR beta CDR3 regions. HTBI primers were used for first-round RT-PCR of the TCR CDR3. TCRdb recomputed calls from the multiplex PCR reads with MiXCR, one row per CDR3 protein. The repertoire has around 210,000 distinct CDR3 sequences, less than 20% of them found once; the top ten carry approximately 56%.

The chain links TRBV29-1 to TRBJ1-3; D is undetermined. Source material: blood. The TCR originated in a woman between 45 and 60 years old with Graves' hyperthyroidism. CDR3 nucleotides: TGCAGCGTGACGTCTAGAAACACCATATATTTT. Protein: CSVTSRNTIYF. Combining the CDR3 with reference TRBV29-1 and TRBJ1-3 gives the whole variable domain SAVISQKPSRDICQRGTSLTIQCQVDSQVTMMFWYRQQPGQSLTLIATANQGSEATYESGFVIDKFPISRPNLTFSTLTVSNMSPEDSSIYLCSVTSRNTIYFGEGSWLTVV.